This passage covers 17 T cell receptor beta chains from one sample sequenced in a study of beta chain features in type 1 diabetes. Since all of the isolated RNA was reverse transcribed, expressed TCRB transcripts were what got sequenced. Measured with immunoSEQ multiplex PCR; TCRdb has only the in-frame clones, and not every one. This table holds a few hundred thousand clones, roughly 11% found once. Sample: central memory CD4+ T cells from blood. The receptors here all came from a man aged 18 to 30 in good health.

This clone was detected only a few times. The chain uses TRBV18 and TRBJ2-1, with D uncertain. The CDR3 length is 11 residues. The V gene's germline CDR1 is KGHSH and CDR2 LQKENI. The ends were cut back, 2 bases at V and 10 bases at J, with 6 bases in the middle. The CDR3 coding sequence is TGTGCCAGCTCACCATCCGAAGAGCAGTTCTTC. Translation gives CASSPSEEQFF.

The sample holds a few counts of this clone. The genes are TRBV29-1 and TRBJ1-4; D ambiguous. The V end lost 7 bases, the J end lost 1 base, and 10 bases lay between the germline ends. This CDR3 has 13 residues. Per the germline V gene, CDR1 is SQVTM and CDR2 is ANQGSEA. CDR3 DNA sequence: TGCAGCGCCGTTGTGGGAACTAATGAAAAACTGTTTTTT. Translation gives CSAVVGTNEKLFF.

J is TRBJ1-4 and V is TRBV30; 7 positions agree with TRBD1. V lost 1 base to trimming and J lost 4 bases; unmatched junction nucleotides: 6. Germline values: CDR1 GTSNPN, CDR2 SVGIG (reference sequence). CDR3 length equals 15 residues. DNA of the CDR3: TGTGCCTGGAGTGATACAGGGGCGTTTAATGAAAAACTGTTTTTT. Translated, it gives CAWSDTGAFNEKLFF.

The chain combines TRBV6-6 with TRBJ1-1, with 7 bases fitting TRBD1. The V and J ends lost 6 bases and 5 bases, in that order; junction bases with no gene match: 12. CDR3 length: 15 amino acids. Germline CDR1 reads MNHNY; CDR2 reads SVGAGI (reference sequence). CDR3 amino acids: CASRGQLIGGTEAFF. The CDR3 DNA reads TGTGCCAGCAGGGGACAGCTAATAGGGGGGACTGAAGCTTTCTTT.

The chain carries TRBV11-3 and TRBJ2-6, with D unclear. The germline CDR1 and CDR2 sequences are SGHNT and YENEEA. Trimming removed 1 base at V and 0 bases at J, with 4 bases between. This CDR3 spans 15 amino acids. The CDR3 spells CASSLGSSGANVLTF. The CDR3, as DNA: TGTGCCAGCAGCTTAGGGAGCTCTGGGGCCAACGTCCTGACTTTC.

The chain uses TRBV6-6 and TRBJ2-5; 10 bases align to TRBD2. Germline CDR1 is MNHNY and CDR2 is SVGAGI (reference sequence). The ends lost 4 bases at V and 6 bases at J; junction bases unmatched: 11. The CDR3 sequence is 16 residues long. The CDR3 here is CASSLGLAGVGQTQYF. For the CDR3, the DNA is TGTGCCAGCAGTTTGGGCCTAGCGGGAGTAGGTCAGACCCAGTACTTC.

This clone was picked up a small number of times. V is TRBV5-6 and J is TRBJ2-3, with 8 positions matching TRBD2. Trimming at V came to 4 bases and at J to 4 bases, leaving 5 bases not matched to a gene. CDR3 size: 14 residues. CDR1 and CDR2 from the germline V gene are SGHDT and YYEEEE. The CDR3 sequence: CASSTQTSADTQYF. In nucleotides, the CDR3 is TGTGCCAGCAGCACTCAGACTAGCGCAGATACGCAGTATTTT.

The V call is TRBV13, the J call TRBJ2-3, with TRBD1 identical over 7 bases. The CDR3 loop spans 13 amino acids. After removal of 4 bases from V and 8 bases from J, the junction contained 6 bases not matched to a gene. CDR1 is PRHDT and CDR2 is FYEKMQ in the germline V gene (reference sequence). CDR3 sequence: CASSSPPGGTQYF. Here the CDR3 DNA reads TGTGCCAGCAGCTCCCCGCCAGGGGGTACGCAGTATTTT.

In this sample, this clone turned up a few times. The chain has TRBV11-2 and TRBJ2-6; D is possibly TRBD1 (6 bases). CDR3 length equals 16 residues. V lost 1 base to trimming and J lost 2 bases, with 9 bases between them. Germline V gene lookup returns CDR1 SGHAT and CDR2 FQNNGV. The CDR3 protein is CASSLVWGPGANVLTF. The CDR3 DNA follows: TGTGCCAGCAGCTTAGTTTGGGGGCCTGGGGCCAACGTCCTGACTTTC.

This clone was detected many times. The rearrangement links TRBV29-1 to TRBJ2-2; a weak D match, TRBD1 (5 bases). Germline V CDR1 and CDR2: SQVTM, ANQGSEA. The CDR3 spans 14 residues. Between the trimmed V and J ends, which lost 2 bases and 5 bases, there was a span of 12 bases. The DNA for the CDR3 is TGCAGCGTTGAACCGCCAGGGTCGACCGGGGAGCTGTTTTTT. It encodes CSVEPPGSTGELFF.

This clone was detected many times. CDR3 in DNA: TGTGCCAGCAGTCGACCTAGCGGGAGTGCCTACGAGCAGTACTTC. Translation: CASSRPSGSAYEQYF. V and J are TRBV27 and TRBJ2-7; 10 bases are shared with TRBD2. Per the germline V gene, CDR1 is MNHEY and CDR2 is SMNVEV (reference sequence). After removal of 5 bases from V and 2 bases from J, the junction contained 6 bases not matched to a gene. This CDR3 region has 15 residues.

This CDR3 reads CASSVGPPRALGETQYF. The CDR3 region has the DNA TGTGCCAGCAGCGTAGGTCCCCCCCGGGCGCTCGGAGAGACCCAGTACTTC. The genes are TRBV9 and TRBJ2-5; unclear D gene. V lost 0 bases, J lost 4 bases, and 19 bases lay in between. The germline gives CDR1 SGDLS, CDR2 YYNGEE. The CDR3 loop spans 17 amino acids.

This clone has only a few counts. This chain connects TRBV7-8 to TRBJ2-5; possibly TRBD2 for D (6 bases). Germline CDR1 is SGHVS and CDR2 is FQNEAQ. Trimming shortened V by 5 bases and J by 6 bases, and 13 bases separated the two germline ends. CDR3 length: 13 amino acids. The CDR3: CASSADGGKTQYF. In nucleotides, the CDR3 is TGTGCCAGCAGCGCCGACGGAGGGAAGACCCAGTACTTC.

The chain links TRBV7-9 to TRBJ2-6, with 10 bases identical to TRBD1. This CDR3 has 17 residues. Germline trimming cut 5 bases from V and 4 bases from J; bases unmatched to any gene: 8. Germline assignment: CDR1 SEHNR and CDR2 FQNEAQ (reference sequence). CDR3: CASSPRTGGRGANVLTF. In DNA form, the CDR3 reads TGTGCCAGCAGCCCCCGGACAGGGGGTAGGGGGGCCAACGTCCTGACTTTC.

This clone was seen a few times. Additional DNA sequences in this sample encode the identical CDR3. The J gene is TRBJ2-7, the V gene TRBV7-2; 8 nucleotides align to TRBD2. The V and J ends lost 5 bases and 2 bases, in that order; junction bases with no gene match: 2. The CDR3 runs 13 residues. The germline CDR1 and CDR2 sequences are SGHTA and FQGNSA. The CDR3 sequence is CASSLGRAYEQYF. The CDR3 region has the DNA TGTGCCAGCAGCCTCGGGAGGGCCTACGAGCAGTACTTC.

The chain employs TRBV7-2 and TRBJ2-5; no firm D call. Trimming pared 0 bases from V and 3 bases from J, leaving 8 bases between. Germline CDR1 SGHTA, CDR2 FQGNSA. CDR3 length: 14 residues. CDR3 DNA: TGTGCCAGCAGCTTAGCGGCGACTGAAGAGACCCAGTACTTC. Protein: CASSLAATEETQYF.

This chain uses TRBV7-2 with TRBJ2-1, with D possibly called TRBD1 or TRBD2 (5 bases each). This CDR3 is built from 13 residues. V was cut by 5 bases and J by 13 bases, with 18 bases left in between. Germline V gene sequence: CDR1 SGHTA, CDR2 FQGNSA. The CDR3 DNA follows: TGTGCCAGCAGCCCACATGAGGGGCGAGGACAGTTCTTC. Protein product: CASSPHEGRGQFF.